The 5 T cell receptor beta chains listed next were all sequenced from one sample in a study of blood T cell repertoires in COVID-19. Data came from immunoSEQ multiplex PCR; TCRdb stores just in-frame clones and leaves some out. The profile covers 330,000 or so clones, with around 87% appearing a single time and approximately 1.8% taken by the ten largest. Input material: PBMCs or T cells enriched from blood (not recorded which). Receptors were obtained from a man in his forties in a cohort exposed to, infected with or recovered from COVID-19 (not recorded which).

This clone was observed a single time. V usage is TRBV6-5 and J usage is TRBJ2-4; the match to TRBD1 covers 9 bases. Germline lookup yields CDR1 MNHEY and CDR2 SVGAGI. CDR3 size: 15 residues. Unmatched junction bases numbered 4, after V lost 2 bases and J lost 5 bases. As DNA, the CDR3 is TGTGCCAGCAGTTACCTCGGACAGGGGCAAAACATTCAGTACTTC. Protein product: CASSYLGQGQNIQYF.

This clone was counted a single time. This chain links TRBV15 with TRBJ1-1, with TRBD1 matching 8 bases. Per the germline V gene, CDR1 is LNHNV and CDR2 is YYDKDF (reference sequence). The CDR3 consists of 15 residues. The V gene end was trimmed by 5 bases and the J gene end by 0 bases; junction bases not matched to a gene: 5. Here the CDR3 reads CATSPDRALNTEAFF. CDR3 in DNA: TGTGCCACCAGCCCGGACAGGGCTTTGAACACTGAAGCTTTCTTT.

The gene calls are TRBV10-2 and TRBJ1-3, with no clear D. The V end was cut by 10 bases, the J end by 0 bases, with 13 bases between. Germline V gene lookup returns CDR1 WSHSY and CDR2 SAAADI. This CDR3 has 14 amino acids. The CDR3 sequence is CATSLRDSGNTIYF. DNA for the CDR3: TGCGCCACCTCTTTGCGGGACTCTGGAAACACCATATATTTT.

V usage is TRBV6-5 and J usage is TRBJ1-1; TRBD1 might be the D (5 bases). The V end was cut by 11 bases, the J end by 0 bases, with 13 bases between. The CDR3 extends over 13 amino acids. CDR1 MNHEY and CDR2 SVGAGI come from the germline V gene. Here the CDR3 reads CAQGDQMNTEAFF. The CDR3, as DNA: TGTGCCCAAGGGGATCAGATGAACACTGAAGCTTTCTTT.

The rearrangement joins TRBV5-1 to TRBJ2-3; D perhaps matches TRBD1 (6 bases). The germline V and J ends were trimmed by 4 bases and 0 bases, with 12 bases remaining between them. The germline V gene encodes CDR1 SGHRS and CDR2 YFSETQ. The length of the CDR3 is 15 residues. CDR3 sequence: CASSMDRASTDTQYF. The CDR3 DNA reads as TGCGCCAGCAGCATGGACAGAGCTAGCACAGATACGCAGTATTTT.